The sequence of this T cell receptor (beta chain) was determined in a study of OX40 agonist ivuxolimab in advanced cancers. At the level of the study: Eligibility rules accepted prior anti-PD-1, anti-PD-L1 or anti-CTLA-4 therapy, and roughly 40% had some.

Sequencing used immunoSEQ multiplex PCR; TCRdb keeps in-frame clones, though not all of them. The data hold some 100,000 clones, with nearly 90% observed a single time. Study outcomes and limitations: Compared with others, partial responders at 0.1-3.0 mg/kg displayed clonal expansion among the lowest. Dosing at 0.1 to 3.0 mg/kg was accompanied by clonal expansion of CD4+ and CD8+ blood T cells by week 6.

Per germline, CDR1 MDHEN and CDR2 SYDVKM. The CDR3 runs 15 residues. V lost 7 bases, J lost 1 base, and 11 bases lay in between. To note about this clone: Its antigen is as yet unknown.

The receptor was isolated from an adult with an advanced solid tumor such as melanoma, head and neck, liver or kidney cancer. The chain combines TRBV28 with TRBJ2-6, with a tentative D call TRBD1 (5 bases). Specimen: CD4+ or CD8+ T cells sorted from blood, collected in a trial of the OX40 agonist ivuxolimab. The CDR3 is CASKPQGSGANVLTF. For the CDR3, the DNA is TGTGCCAGCAAGCCCCAGGGATCTGGGGCCAACGTCCTGACTTTC.